This section outlines one T cell receptor beta chain sequence together with its context. V was clipped by 0 bases and J by 4 bases; unmatched bases: 3. The germline CDR1 and CDR2 sequences are SGHTA and FQGNSA. The CDR3 consists of 15 residues. This sample stems from a study of cytomegalovirus exposure and HLA in healthy donors. It was with 60 Vbeta and 13 Jbeta primers that the PCR ran. Assay used: immunoSEQ multiplex PCR; TCRdb lists only in-frame clones, some missing. Seen here are roughly 200,000 clones, roughly 73% observed once, and the top ten hold over 1.5%. Sample: PBMCs. This rearrangement joins TRBV7-2 to TRBJ1-5; TRBD1 matches 7 bases. The clonotype originates from a woman aged 30 to 39 in good health and CMV-seronegative. CDR3 bases: TGTGCCAGCAGCTTAGCCGGCAGGGGGAATCAGCCCCAGCATTTT. Translating it yields CASSLAGRGNQPQHF.